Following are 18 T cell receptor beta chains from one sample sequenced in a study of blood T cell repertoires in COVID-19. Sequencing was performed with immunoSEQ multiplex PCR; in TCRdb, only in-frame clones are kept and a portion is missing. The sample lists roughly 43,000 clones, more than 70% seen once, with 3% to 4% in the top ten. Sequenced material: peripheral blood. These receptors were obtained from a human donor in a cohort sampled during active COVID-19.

CDR3 amino acids: CASYNRDRSTDTQYF. The CDR3 DNA reads as TGCGCCAGCTATAACCGGGACAGGAGCACAGATACGCAGTATTTT. V gene TRBV5-1 combines with J gene TRBJ2-3; 8 bases fit TRBD1. The length of the CDR3 is 15 residues. V was pared by 7 bases and J by 0 bases, with 7 bases of the junction left unmatched. Germline V gene sequence: CDR1 SGHRS, CDR2 YFSETQ. Based on the CDR3 plus reference TRBV5-1 and TRBJ2-3, the full variable domain is KAGVTQTPRYLIKTRGQQVTLSCSPISGHRSVSWYQQTPGQGLQFLFEYFSETQRNKGNFPGRFSGRQFSNSRSEMNVSTLELGDSALYLCASYNRDRSTDTQYFGPGTRLTVL.

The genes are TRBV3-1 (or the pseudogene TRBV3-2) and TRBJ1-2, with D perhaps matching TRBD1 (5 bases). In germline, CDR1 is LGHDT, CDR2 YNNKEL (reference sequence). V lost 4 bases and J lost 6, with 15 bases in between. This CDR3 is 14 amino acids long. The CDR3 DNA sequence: TGTGCCAGCAGCCGCTCGACAGTCTACAATGGCTACACCTTC. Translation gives CASSRSTVYNGYTF.

DNA for the CDR3: TGTGCCAGCAGCGTCCGGGACAGGGCATCCTACGAGCAGTACTTC. Its protein product is CASSVRDRASYEQYF. V is TRBV21-1 and J is TRBJ2-7; the DNA was not used to check the table's D call, TRBD1. TRBV21-1 corresponds to a pseudogene. CDR3 length: 15 amino acids.

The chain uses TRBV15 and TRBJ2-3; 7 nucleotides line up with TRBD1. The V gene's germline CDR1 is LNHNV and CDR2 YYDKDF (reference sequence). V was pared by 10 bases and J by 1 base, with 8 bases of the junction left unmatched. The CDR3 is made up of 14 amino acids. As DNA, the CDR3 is TGTGCCATCAACCGGCAGGGGGGCACAGATACGCAGTATTTT. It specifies CAINRQGGTDTQYF. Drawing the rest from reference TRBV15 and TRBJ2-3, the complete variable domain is DAMVIQNPRYQVTQFGKPVTLSCSQTLNHNVMYWYQQKSSQAPKLLFHYYDKDFNNEADTPDNFQSRRPNTSFCFLDIRSPGLGDTAMYLCAINRQGGTDTQYFGPGTRLTVL.

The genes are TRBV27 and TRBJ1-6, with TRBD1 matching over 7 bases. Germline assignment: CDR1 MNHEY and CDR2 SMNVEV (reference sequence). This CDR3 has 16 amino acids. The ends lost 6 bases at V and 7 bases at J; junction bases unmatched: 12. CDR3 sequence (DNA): TGTGCCAGCAGCCCCGGCCCGACAGGGAGGAATTCACCCCTCCACTTT. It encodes CASSPGPTGRNSPLHF.

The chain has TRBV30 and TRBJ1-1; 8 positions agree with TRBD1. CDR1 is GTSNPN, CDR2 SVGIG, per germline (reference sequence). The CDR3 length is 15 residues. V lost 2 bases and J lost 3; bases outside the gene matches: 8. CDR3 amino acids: CAWSKAGGPDTEAFF. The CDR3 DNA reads TGTGCCTGGAGTAAGGCAGGGGGCCCTGACACTGAAGCTTTCTTT.

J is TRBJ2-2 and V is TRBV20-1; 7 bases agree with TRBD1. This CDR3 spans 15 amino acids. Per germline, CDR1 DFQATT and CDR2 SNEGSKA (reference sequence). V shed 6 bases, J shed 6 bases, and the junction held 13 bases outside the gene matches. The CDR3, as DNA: TGCAGTGCGAGTGACCGGGACAGAGGGGCCGGGGAGCTGTTTTTT. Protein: CSASDRDRGAGELFF.

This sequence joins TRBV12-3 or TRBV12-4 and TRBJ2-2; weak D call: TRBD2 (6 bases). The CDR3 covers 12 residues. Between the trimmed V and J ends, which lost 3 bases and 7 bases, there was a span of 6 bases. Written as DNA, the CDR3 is TGTGCCAGCAGTTTGGAGGGCGGGGAGCTGTTTTTT. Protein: CASSLEGGELFF.

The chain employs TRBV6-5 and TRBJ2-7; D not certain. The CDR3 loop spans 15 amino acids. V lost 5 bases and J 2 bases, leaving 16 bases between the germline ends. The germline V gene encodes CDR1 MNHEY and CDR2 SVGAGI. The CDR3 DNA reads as TGTGCCAGCAGTCCGGGTCTTGACCCCACCTACGAGCAGTACTTC. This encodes CASSPGLDPTYEQYF.

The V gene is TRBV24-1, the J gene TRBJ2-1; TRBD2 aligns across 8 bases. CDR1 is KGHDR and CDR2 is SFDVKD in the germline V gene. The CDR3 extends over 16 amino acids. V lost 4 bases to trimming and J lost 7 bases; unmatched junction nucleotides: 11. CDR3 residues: CATSESSGGRRNEQFF. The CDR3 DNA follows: TGTGCCACCAGTGAGTCAAGCGGGGGTCGGAGGAATGAGCAGTTCTTC.

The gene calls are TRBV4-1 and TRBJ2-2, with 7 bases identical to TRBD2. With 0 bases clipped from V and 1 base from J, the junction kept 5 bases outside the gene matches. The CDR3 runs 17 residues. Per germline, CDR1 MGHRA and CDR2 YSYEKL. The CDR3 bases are TGCGCCAGCAGCCAAGATCGAGCTAGCGGGAACACCGGGGAGCTGTTTTTT. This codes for CASSQDRASGNTGELFF.

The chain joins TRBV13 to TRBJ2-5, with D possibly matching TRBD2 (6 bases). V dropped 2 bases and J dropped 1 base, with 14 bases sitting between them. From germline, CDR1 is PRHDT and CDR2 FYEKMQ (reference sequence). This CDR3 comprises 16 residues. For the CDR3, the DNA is TGTGCCAGCAGCTTAAGATATCAGGGACTCCAAGAGACCCAGTACTTC. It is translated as CASSLRYQGLQETQYF.

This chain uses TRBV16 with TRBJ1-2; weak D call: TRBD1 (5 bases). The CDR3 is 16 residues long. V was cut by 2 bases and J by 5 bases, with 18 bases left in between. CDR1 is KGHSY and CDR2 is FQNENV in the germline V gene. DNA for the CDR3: TGTGCCAGCAGCCAAAACCTCAGGGCGACAAGTTATGGCTACACCTTC. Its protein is CASSQNLRATSYGYTF.

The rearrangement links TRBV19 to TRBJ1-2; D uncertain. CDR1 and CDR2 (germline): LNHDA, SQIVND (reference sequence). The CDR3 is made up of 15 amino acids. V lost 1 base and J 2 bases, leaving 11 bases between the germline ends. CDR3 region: CASSIVGSPNYGYTF. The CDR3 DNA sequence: TGTGCCAGTAGTATAGTGGGCAGCCCCAACTATGGCTACACCTTC.

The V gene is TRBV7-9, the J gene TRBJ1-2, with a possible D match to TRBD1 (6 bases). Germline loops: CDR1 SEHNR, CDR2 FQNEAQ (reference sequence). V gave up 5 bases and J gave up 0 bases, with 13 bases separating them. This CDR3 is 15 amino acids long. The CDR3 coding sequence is TGTGCCAGCAGCCCCCGGGGGGCCTCTAACTATGGCTACACCTTC. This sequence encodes CASSPRGASNYGYTF. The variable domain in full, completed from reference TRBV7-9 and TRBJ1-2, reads DTGVSQNPRHKITKRGQNVTFRCDPISEHNRLYWYRQTLGQGPEFLTYFQNEAQLEKSRLLSDRFSAERPKGSFSTLEIQRTEQGDSAMYLCASSPRGASNYGYTFGSGTRLTVV.

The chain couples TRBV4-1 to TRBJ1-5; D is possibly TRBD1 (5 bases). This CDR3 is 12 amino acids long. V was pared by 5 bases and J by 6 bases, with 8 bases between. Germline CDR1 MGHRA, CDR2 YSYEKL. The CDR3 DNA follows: TGCGCCAGCAGCTCAACAGGTCAGCCCCAGCATTTT. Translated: CASSSTGQPQHF.

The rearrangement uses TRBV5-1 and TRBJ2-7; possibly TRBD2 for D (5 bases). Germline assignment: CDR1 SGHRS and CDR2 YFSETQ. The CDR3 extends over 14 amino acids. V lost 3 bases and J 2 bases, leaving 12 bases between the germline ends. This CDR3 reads CASSSLTGTYEQYF. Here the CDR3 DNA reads TGCGCCAGCAGCTCCCTCACGGGAACCTACGAGCAGTACTTC.

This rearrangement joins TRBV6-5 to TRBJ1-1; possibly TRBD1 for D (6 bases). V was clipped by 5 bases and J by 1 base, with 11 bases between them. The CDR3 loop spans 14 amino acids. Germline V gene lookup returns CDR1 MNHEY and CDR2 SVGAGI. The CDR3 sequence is CASSRLQGNTEAFF. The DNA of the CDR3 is TGTGCCAGCAGTCGCTTACAGGGGAACACTGAAGCTTTCTTT.